The TCR beta chain under discussion was sequenced for a study of identical twins. General study findings and limits: Clonotypes of the beta chain that were abundant in cord blood carried fewer insertions (memory repertoires showed none).

This clonotype was detected many times. Its antigen is still unknown. Germline CDR1 is LGHNA and CDR2 is YNFKEQ. The CDR3 sequence is 13 residues long. The ends were cut back, 0 bases at V and 3 bases at J, with 4 bases in the middle. Donors uniformly comprised healthy Caucasians. TCRdb re-derived calls from the 5' RACE reads in MiXCR, one entry per CDR3 protein. The data contain 310,000 or so distinct CDR3 sequences, roughly 8.6% of them singletons. These data also featured in a second study, about yellow fever vaccine responses in identical twins. Turning to that study: Vaccine T cell responses of twins reportedly seemed partly convergent and partly personalized.

Sequencing was carried out using CD8+ T cells sorted from blood. The chain combines TRBV4-2 with TRBJ2-3, with D hard to call. The source is a woman under 30 in good health. In DNA form, the CDR3 reads TGTGCCAGCAGCCAAGAACTGACAGATACGCAGTATTTT. Its protein is CASSQELTDTQYF.